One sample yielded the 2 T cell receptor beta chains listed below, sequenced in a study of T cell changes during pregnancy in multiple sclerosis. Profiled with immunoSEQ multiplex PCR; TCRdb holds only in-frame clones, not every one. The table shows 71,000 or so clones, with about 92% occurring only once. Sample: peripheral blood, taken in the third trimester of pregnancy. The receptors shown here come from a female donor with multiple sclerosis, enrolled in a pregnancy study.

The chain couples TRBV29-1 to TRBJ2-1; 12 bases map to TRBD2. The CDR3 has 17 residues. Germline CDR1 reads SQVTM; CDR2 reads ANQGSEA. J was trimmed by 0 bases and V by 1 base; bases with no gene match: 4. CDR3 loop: CSVEGTSGMSSYNEQFF. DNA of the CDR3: TGCAGCGTTGAAGGGACTAGCGGGATGAGCTCCTACAATGAGCAGTTCTTC.

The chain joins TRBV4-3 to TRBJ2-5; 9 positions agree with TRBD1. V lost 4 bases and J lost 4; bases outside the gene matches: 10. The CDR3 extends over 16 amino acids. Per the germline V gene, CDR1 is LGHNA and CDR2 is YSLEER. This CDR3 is CASSLLGTGKGETQYF. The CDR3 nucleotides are TGCGCCAGCAGCCTCCTGGGGACAGGGAAAGGAGAGACCCAGTACTTC.